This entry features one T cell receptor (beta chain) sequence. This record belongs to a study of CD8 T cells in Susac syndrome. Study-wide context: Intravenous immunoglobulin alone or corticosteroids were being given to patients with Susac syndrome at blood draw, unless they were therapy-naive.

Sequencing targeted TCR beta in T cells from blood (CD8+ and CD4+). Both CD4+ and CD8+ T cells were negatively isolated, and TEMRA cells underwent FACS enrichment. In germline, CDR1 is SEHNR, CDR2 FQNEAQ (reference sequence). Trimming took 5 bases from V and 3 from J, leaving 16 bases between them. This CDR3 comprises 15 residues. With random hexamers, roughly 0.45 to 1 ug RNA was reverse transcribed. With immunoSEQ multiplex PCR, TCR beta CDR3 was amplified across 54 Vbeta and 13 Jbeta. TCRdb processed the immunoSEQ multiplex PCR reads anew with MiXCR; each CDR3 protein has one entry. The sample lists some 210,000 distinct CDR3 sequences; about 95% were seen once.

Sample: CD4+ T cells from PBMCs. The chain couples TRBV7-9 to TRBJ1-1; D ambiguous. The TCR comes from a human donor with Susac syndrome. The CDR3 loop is CASSRSRRSDTEAFF. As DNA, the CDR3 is TGTGCCAGCAGCCGCTCAAGGCGGTCCGACACTGAAGCTTTCTTT.